This entry concerns a single T cell receptor (beta chain). These data come from a study of blood T cell repertoires in COVID-19. Across the study: Spain, Italy and the United States supplied samples that represented acute and convalescent COVID-19. PBMCs, B-cell-depleted T cells, or T cells provided the cDNA or gDNA that made up the material.

Per the authors' pipeline: By means of reference gene primer amplification, nucleated cell counts were estimated. Produced via immunoSEQ multiplex PCR; TCRdb's table is partial and in-frame only. V and J calls and clone size follow that table, whereas D and trimming were derived from the DNA. The sample lists about 83,000 clones, over 85% occurring once. This TCR was recovered from a woman aged 80 or older with active or convalescent COVID-19. The sequencing input was peripheral blood.

The CDR3 region has the DNA TGTGCCAGCAGCTTCCCTACAGGGCAAGCTTCCTACGAGCAGTACTTC. This translates into CASSFPTGQASYEQYF. The V and J genes are TRBV7-9 and TRBJ2-7; perhaps TRBD1 as D (6 bases). The germline V gene has CDR1 SEHNR and CDR2 FQNEAQ (reference sequence). The CDR3 runs 16 residues. V lost 3 bases, J lost 1 base, and 16 bases lay in between. The full variable domain, its missing parts supplied by reference TRBV7-9 and TRBJ2-7, is DTGVSQNPRHKITKRGQNVTFRCDPISEHNRLYWYRQTLGQGPEFLTYFQNEAQLEKSRLLSDRFSAERPKGSFSTLEIQRTEQGDSAMYLCASSFPTGQASYEQYFGPGTRLTVT.